Sequencing of this TCR beta chain was carried out in a study of blood T cell repertoires in COVID-19. There are 19 residues in the CDR3. The germline V gene has CDR1 SEHNR and CDR2 FQNEAQ (reference sequence). With V trimmed by 4 bases and J by 5 bases, 14 bases remained unmatched. Repertoires were generated with immunoSEQ multiplex PCR, while TCRdb's copy carries only in-frame clones and drops some. The top ten hold under 9.5% of the sample, which has over 400,000 clones, about 85% seen once. The origin of this receptor is a woman aged 55-75 years who had recovered from COVID-19. The gene calls are TRBV7-9 and TRBJ2-3; 14 bases agree with TRBD2. Sequences were obtained from PBMCs or T cells enriched from blood (not recorded which). CDR3 nucleotide sequence: TGTGCCAGCAGCTCCCGGGAGGTGACTAGCGGGGGGGCAGGAGATACGCAGTATTTT. This sequence encodes CASSSREVTSGGAGDTQYF.